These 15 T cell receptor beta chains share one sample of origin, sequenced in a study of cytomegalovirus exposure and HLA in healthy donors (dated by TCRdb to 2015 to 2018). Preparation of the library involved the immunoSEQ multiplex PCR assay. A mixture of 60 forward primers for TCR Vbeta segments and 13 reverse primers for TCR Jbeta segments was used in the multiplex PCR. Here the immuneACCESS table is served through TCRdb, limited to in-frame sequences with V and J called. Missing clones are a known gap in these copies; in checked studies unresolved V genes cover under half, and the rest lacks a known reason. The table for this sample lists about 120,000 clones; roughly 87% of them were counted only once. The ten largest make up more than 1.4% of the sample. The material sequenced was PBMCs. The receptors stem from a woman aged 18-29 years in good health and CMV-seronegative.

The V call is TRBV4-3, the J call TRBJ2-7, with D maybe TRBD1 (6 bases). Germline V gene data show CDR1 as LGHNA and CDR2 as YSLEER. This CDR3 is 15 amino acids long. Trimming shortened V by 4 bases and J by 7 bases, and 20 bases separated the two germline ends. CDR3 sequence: CASSRDTGPLSEQYF. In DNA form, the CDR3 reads TGCGCCAGCAGCCGGGACACGGGGCCCCTGTCGGAGCAGTACTTC.

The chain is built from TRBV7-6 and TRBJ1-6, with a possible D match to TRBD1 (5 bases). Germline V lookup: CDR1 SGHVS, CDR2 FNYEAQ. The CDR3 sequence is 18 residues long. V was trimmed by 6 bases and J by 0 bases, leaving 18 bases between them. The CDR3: CASSNNLDGASYNSPLHF. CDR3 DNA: TGTGCCAGCAGTAACAATCTGGATGGGGCCTCCTATAATTCACCCCTCCACTTT.

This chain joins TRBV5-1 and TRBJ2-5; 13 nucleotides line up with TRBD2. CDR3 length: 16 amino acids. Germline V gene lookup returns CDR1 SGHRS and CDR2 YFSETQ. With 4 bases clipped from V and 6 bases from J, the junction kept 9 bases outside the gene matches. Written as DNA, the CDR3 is TGCGCCAGCAGCGGGACTAGCGGGATCTTAAGACAGACCCAGTACTTC. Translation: CASSGTSGILRQTQYF.

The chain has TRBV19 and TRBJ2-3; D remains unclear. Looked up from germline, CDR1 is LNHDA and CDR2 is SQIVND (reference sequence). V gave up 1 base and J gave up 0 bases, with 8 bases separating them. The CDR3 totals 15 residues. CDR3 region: CASSIGSVSTDTQYF. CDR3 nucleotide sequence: TGTGCCAGTAGTATAGGATCGGTAAGCACAGATACGCAGTATTTT.

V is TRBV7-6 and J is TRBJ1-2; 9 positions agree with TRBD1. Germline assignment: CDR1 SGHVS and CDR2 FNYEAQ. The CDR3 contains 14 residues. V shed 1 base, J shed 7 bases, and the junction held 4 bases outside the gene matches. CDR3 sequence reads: CASSLGGQGSGYTF. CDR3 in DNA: TGTGCCAGCAGCTTAGGTGGACAGGGGTCTGGCTACACCTTC.

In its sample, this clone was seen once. The CDR3 bases are TGTGCCAGTAGACAAGCCCCGGGACAGGGAAGAGGAACCTTC. Translating gives CASRQAPGQGRGTF. This chain connects TRBV19 to TRBJ1-2; the match to TRBD1 covers 9 bases. CDR3 length equals 14 residues. Germline V lookup: CDR1 LNHDA, CDR2 SQIVND (reference sequence). V shed 6 bases and J 14 bases; nucleotides not matched to a gene: 16.

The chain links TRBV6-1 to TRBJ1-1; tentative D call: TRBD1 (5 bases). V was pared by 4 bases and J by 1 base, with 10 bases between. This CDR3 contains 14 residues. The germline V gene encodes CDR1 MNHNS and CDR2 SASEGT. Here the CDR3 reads CASSVRGGNTEAFF. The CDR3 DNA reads TGTGCCAGCAGTGTACGGGGGGGGAACACTGAAGCTTTCTTT.

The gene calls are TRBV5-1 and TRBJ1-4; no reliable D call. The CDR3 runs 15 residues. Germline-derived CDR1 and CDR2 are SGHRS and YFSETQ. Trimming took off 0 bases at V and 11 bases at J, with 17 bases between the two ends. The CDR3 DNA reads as TGCGCCAGCAGCTTGGTTGGTGGTACGGTCGGGAAACTGTTTTTT. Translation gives CASSLVGGTVGKLFF.

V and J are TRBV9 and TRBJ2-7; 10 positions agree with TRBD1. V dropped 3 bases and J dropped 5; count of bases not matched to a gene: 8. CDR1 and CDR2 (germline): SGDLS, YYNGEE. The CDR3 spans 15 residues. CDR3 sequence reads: CASSAYGTGVNEQYF. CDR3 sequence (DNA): TGTGCCAGCAGCGCTTACGGGACAGGGGTGAACGAGCAGTACTTC.

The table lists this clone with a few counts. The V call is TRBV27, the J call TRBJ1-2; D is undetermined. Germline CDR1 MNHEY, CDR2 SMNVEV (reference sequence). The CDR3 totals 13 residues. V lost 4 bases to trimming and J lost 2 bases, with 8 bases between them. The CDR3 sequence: CASSYSGNYGYTF. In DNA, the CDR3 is TGTGCCAGCAGTTATTCCGGGAACTATGGCTACACCTTC.

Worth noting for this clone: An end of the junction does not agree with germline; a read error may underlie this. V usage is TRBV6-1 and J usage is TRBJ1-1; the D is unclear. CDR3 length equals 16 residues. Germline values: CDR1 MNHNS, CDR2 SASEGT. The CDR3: CANSEALMRVNTEAFF. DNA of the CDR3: TGTGCCAACAGTGAAGCCCTTATGCGGGTGAACACTGAAGCTTTCTTT.

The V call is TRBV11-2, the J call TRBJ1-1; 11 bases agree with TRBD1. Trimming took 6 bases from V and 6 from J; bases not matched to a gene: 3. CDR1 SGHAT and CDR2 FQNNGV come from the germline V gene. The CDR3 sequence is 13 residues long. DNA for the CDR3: TGTGCCAGCAGAGGACAGGGGGCGGCTGAAGCTTTCTTT. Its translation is CASRGQGAAEAFF.

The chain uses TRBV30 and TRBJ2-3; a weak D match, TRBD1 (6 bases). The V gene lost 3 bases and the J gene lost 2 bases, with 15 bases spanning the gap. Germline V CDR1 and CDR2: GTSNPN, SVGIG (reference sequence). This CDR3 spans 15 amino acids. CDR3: CAWRIWNRDTDTQYF. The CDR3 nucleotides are TGTGCCTGGAGAATCTGGAACAGGGACACAGATACGCAGTATTTT.

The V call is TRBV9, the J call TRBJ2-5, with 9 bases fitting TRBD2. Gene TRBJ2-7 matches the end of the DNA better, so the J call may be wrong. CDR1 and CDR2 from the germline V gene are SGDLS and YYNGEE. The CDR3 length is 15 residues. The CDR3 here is CASSVDASGAYEQYF. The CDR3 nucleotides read TGTGCCAGCAGCGTAGATGCTAGCGGGGCCTACGAGCAGTACTTC.

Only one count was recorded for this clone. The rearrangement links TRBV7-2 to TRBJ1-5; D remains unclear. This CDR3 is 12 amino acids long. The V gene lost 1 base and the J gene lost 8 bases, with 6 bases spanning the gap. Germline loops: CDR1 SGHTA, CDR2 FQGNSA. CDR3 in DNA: TGTGCCAGCAGCTTAGAGAGGGAGCCCCAGCATTTT. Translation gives CASSLEREPQHF.